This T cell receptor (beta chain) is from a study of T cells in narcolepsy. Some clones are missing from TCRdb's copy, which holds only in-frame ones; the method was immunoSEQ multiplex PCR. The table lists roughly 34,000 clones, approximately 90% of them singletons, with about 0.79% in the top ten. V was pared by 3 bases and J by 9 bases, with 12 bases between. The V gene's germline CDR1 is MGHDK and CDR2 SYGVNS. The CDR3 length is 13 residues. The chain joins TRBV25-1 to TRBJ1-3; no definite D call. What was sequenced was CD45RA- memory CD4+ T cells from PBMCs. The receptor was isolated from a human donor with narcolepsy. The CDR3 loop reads CASSEGLRSTIYF. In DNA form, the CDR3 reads TGTGCCAGCAGTGAGGGTCTCCGAAGCACCATATATTTT.